This T cell receptor beta chain was retrieved from a study of blood T cell repertoires in COVID-19. Data came from immunoSEQ multiplex PCR; TCRdb stores just in-frame clones and leaves some out. The sample includes roughly 92,000 clones, 85% to 90% seen only once; the top ten take roughly 4.5%. V was pared by 7 bases and J by 7 bases, with 13 bases between. Germline V gene lookup returns CDR1 SEHNR and CDR2 FQNEAQ (reference sequence). CDR3 size: 12 residues. This sequence was found in a woman older than 75 with active or convalescent COVID-19. Material for sequencing was peripheral blood. The chain couples TRBV7-9 to TRBJ1-2; weak D call: TRBD1 (5 bases). CDR3 coding DNA: TGTGCCAGCACCCAGGGAGGGCTTGGCTACACCTTC. Protein product: CASTQGGLGYTF.